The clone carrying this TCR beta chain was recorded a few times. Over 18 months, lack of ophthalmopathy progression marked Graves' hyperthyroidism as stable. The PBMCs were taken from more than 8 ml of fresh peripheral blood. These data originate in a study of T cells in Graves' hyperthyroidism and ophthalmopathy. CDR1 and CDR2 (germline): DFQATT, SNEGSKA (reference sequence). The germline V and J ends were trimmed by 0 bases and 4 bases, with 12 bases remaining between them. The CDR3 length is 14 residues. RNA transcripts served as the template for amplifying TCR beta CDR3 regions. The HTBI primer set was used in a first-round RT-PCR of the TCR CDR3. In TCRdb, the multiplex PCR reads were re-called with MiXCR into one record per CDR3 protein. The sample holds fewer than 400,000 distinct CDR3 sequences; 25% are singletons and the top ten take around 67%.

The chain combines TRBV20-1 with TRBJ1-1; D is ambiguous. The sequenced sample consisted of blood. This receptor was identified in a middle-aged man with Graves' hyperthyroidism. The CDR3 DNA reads TGCAGTGCTAGAGATCCGGTCTCTGTCACTGAAGCTTTCTTT. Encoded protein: CSARDPVSVTEAFF.